The clone carrying this T cell receptor beta chain was seen a few times. This entry comes from a study of CD8 T cells in ankylosing spondylitis. TCRdb passed the 5' RACE reads through MiXCR, listing each CDR3 protein once. Among 340,000 or so distinct CDR3 sequences listed, about 15% were seen once. The sequence derives from a male donor with ankylosing spondylitis or in good health (not recorded which). The specimen was blood, either unsorted or a sorted T cell fraction (not recorded which).

The chain's CDR3 is CASRPFANTGELFF. In DNA, the CDR3 is TGTGCCAGTCGCCCCTTCGCGAACACCGGGGAGCTGTTTTTT. This sequence joins TRBV19 and TRBJ2-2; D gene uncertain. CDR1 and CDR2 from the germline V gene are LNHDA and SQIVND (reference sequence). The CDR3 totals 14 residues. Trimming left V 8 bases short and J 0 bases short, with 10 bases between.